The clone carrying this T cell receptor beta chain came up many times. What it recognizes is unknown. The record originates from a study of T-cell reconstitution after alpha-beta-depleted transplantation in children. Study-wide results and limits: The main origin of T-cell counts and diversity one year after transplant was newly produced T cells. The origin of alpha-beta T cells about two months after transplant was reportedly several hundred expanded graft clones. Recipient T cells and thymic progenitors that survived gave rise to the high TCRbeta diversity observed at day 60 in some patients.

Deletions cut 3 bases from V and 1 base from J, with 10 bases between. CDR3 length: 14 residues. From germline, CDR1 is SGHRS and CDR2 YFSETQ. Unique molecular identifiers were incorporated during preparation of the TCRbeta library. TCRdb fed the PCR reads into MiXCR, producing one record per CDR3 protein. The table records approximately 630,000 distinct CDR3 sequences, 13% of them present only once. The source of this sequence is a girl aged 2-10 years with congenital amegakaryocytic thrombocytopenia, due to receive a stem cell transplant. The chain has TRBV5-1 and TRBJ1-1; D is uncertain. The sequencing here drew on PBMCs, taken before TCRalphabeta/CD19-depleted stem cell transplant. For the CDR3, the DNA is TGCGCCAGCAGCTCCCGGACCCAGAACACTGAAGCTTTCTTT. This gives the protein CASSSRTQNTEAFF.